The present entry profiles one TCR beta chain with its context. Antigen: not known. These data are taken from a study of CXCR3-negative and CXCR3-positive naive CD8 T cells. Study-level findings and limits: Cryopreserved PBMCs had partly decreased CXCR3 expression; fresh PBMCs were used in most assays. In CXCR3-positive naive cells, the TRB CDR3s were more hydrophobic than in CXCR3-negative naive cells. Relative to memory CD8+ cells, whose diversity was much lower, both naive subsets had comparably high diversity.

Every CD8+ T cell subset underwent triplicate sorting at some 300,000 cells apiece. Among CD8+ T cells, naive ones were CD45RO-CCR7+CD27+CD95-. All TRB cDNA libraries came from 5' RACE performed with UMI labels. TCRdb re-analyzed the 5' RACE reads; it lists each CDR3 protein once, without DNA. Across tens of thousands of distinct CDR3 sequences, the top ten clones capture around 4.9% of the sample. The CDR3 loop spans 11 amino acids. The sequence came from a human donor in good health. Some clones in this sample may be carry-over from other donors' samples. Sequenced: naive CXCR3+ CD8+ T cells from blood. Subset defined: CD45RO-CCR7+CD27+CD95- naive CD8+ T cells expressing CXCR3 (TNR3+). V usage is TRBV12-3 or TRBV12-4 and J usage is TRBJ1-5; the TCRdb D gene call, TRBD1, has no DNA to confirm it. The CDR3 spells CASADRGPQHF.